This is a list of T cell receptor beta chains from one sample in a study of OX40 agonist ivuxolimab in advanced cancers. Repertoires were generated with immunoSEQ multiplex PCR, while TCRdb's copy carries only in-frame clones and drops some. The table has around 13,000 clones, about 68% seen once. Material: CD4+ or CD8+ T cells sorted from blood, obtained in a trial of the OX40 agonist ivuxolimab. These receptors were taken from an adult with an advanced solid tumor such as melanoma, head and neck, liver or kidney cancer. CDR3s include the opening cysteine and the closing phenylalanine or tryptophan. A D gene is named only where the DNA matches it firmly. Not every row has a clone size; where given, it reads once, few, many or a size class.

CDR3: CASTPQGPGTGELFF; DNA: TGTGCCAGTACCCCACAGGGCCCGGGCACCGGGGAGCTGTTTTTT; V: TRBV19; D: .; size: few; J: TRBJ2-2
CDR3: CASSLGGLGNTIYF; DNA: TGTGCCAGCAGTTTGGGCGGCCTTGGAAACACCATATATTTT; V: TRBV28; D: .; size: .; J: TRBJ1-3
CDR3: CASSINPGMGNEQFF; DNA: TGTGCCAGTAGTATAAATCCCGGTATGGGGAATGAGCAGTTCTTC; V: TRBV19; D: .; size: .; J: TRBJ2-1
CDR3: CASSTWDTYEQYF; DNA: TGTGCCAGTAGTACGTGGGACACCTACGAGCAGTACTTC; V: TRBV19; D: .; size: .; J: TRBJ2-7
CDR3: CASSLILTTNTGELFF; DNA: TGTGCCAGCAGCTTAATCTTGACAACGAACACCGGGGAGCTGTTTTTT; V: TRBV7-9; D: .; size: .; J: TRBJ2-2
CDR3: CASSLTGFQGDTQYF; DNA: TGTGCCAGCAGTTTGACAGGGTTTCAGGGAGATACGCAGTATTTT; V: TRBV28; D: TRBD1; size: .; J: TRBJ2-3
CDR3: CASTNQPRPNTGELFF; DNA: TGTGCCAGTACCAATCAGCCTAGGCCGAACACCGGGGAGCTGTTTTTT; V: TRBV19; D: .; size: .; J: TRBJ2-2
CDR3: CASSFRLNTGELFF; DNA: TGTGCCAGCAGCTTCCGCCTCAACACCGGGGAGCTGTTTTTT; V: TRBV7-6; D: .; size: .; J: TRBJ2-2
CDR3: CASSLARGADGYTF; DNA: TGCGCCAGCAGCTTGGCCAGGGGAGCGGATGGCTACACCTTC; V: TRBV5-1; D: .; size: .; J: TRBJ1-2
CDR3: CASSRTGGGRKLFF; DNA: TGTGCCAGCAGCAGGACAGGGGGAGGTAGAAAACTGTTTTTT; V: TRBV7-8; D: TRBD1; size: .; J: TRBJ1-4
CDR3: CASSPRTGYDEQFF; DNA: TGTGCCAGCAGCCCCAGGACAGGGTACGATGAGCAGTTCTTC; V: TRBV7-3; D: TRBD1; size: .; J: TRBJ2-1
CDR3: CASSFAQDTQYF; DNA: TGTGCCAGCAGCTTCGCTCAAGATACGCAGTATTTT; V: TRBV7-3; D: .; size: .; J: TRBJ2-3
CDR3: CATSRDRLQGGLHEQYF; DNA: TGTGCCACCAGCAGAGACAGGTTGCAGGGCGGGCTCCACGAGCAGTACTTC; V: TRBV15; D: .; size: .; J: TRBJ2-7
CDR3: CASSQDSRGFGEQYF; DNA: TGTGCCAGCAGTCAGGACAGTAGGGGCTTCGGGGAGCAGTACTTC; V: TRBV7-6; D: .; size: .; J: TRBJ2-7
CDR3: CASSISSTYGELFF; DNA: TGTGCCAGTAGTATTTCATCGACCTACGGGGAGCTGTTTTTT; V: TRBV19; D: .; size: .; J: TRBJ2-2
CDR3: CASSSNPGLAGDPYNEQFF; DNA: TGTGCCAGCAGCTCTAACCCGGGACTAGCGGGAGACCCCTACAATGAGCAGTTCTTC; V: TRBV9; D: TRBD2; size: .; J: TRBJ2-1
CDR3: CASSLETSQTREQYF; DNA: TGTGCCAGCAGCTTGGAGACCTCTCAGACGCGGGAGCAGTACTTC; V: TRBV5-4; D: .; size: .; J: TRBJ2-7
CDR3: CASSLITGVEQYF; DNA: TGTGCCAGCAGCTTAATCACAGGAGTCGAGCAGTACTTC; V: TRBV7-9; D: .; size: .; J: TRBJ2-7
CDR3: CASRDRGSGFYGYTF; DNA: TGTGCCAGCAGGGACAGGGGATCGGGATTCTATGGCTACACCTTC; V: TRBV13; D: TRBD1; size: .; J: TRBJ1-2
CDR3: CASSWTGDYEQYF; DNA: TGTGCCAGCAGCTGGACAGGGGACTACGAGCAGTACTTC; V: TRBV11-2; D: TRBD1; size: few; J: TRBJ2-7
CDR3: CASSLAQGLTDTQYF; DNA: TGTGCCAGCAGCTTGGCGCAGGGGCTCACAGATACGCAGTATTTT; V: TRBV5-8; D: .; size: .; J: TRBJ2-3
CDR3: CASSLLTGWNTEAFF; DNA: TGTGCCAGCAGCTTGTTGACAGGGTGGAACACTGAAGCTTTCTTT; V: TRBV5-6; D: TRBD1; size: few; J: TRBJ1-1
CDR3: CASSEQSHQPQHF; DNA: TGTGCCAGCAGTGAACAGAGCCATCAGCCCCAGCATTTT; V: TRBV6-5; D: .; size: .; J: TRBJ1-5
CDR3: CASSHPDYGYTF; DNA: TGCGCCAGCAGCCACCCTGACTATGGCTACACCTTC; V: TRBV4-1; D: .; size: many; J: TRBJ1-2
CDR3: CAWSVGQGNEQFF; DNA: TGTGCCTGGAGTGTAGGGCAGGGTAATGAGCAGTTCTTC; V: TRBV30; D: .; size: .; J: TRBJ2-1
CDR3: CASSPPGTDTQYF; DNA: TGTGCCAGCAGCCCCCCAGGCACAGATACGCAGTATTTT; V: TRBV13; D: .; size: .; J: TRBJ2-3
CDR3: CASSNPGQGNQPQHF; DNA: TGTGCCAGCAGCAACCCGGGACAGGGCAATCAGCCCCAGCATTTT; V: TRBV7-8; D: TRBD1; size: .; J: TRBJ1-5
CDR3: CASSSNGDRAEYEQYF; DNA: TGTGCCAGCAGTTCGAACGGAGACAGGGCAGAATACGAGCAGTACTTC; V: TRBV28; D: TRBD1; size: many; J: TRBJ2-7
CDR3: CATSRRGLTTNEKLFF; DNA: TGTGCCACCAGCAGAAGGGGCCTTACAACTAATGAAAAACTGTTTTTT; V: TRBV15; D: .; size: .; J: TRBJ1-4
CDR3: CASKGAGEKLFF; DNA: TGTGCCAGCAAAGGGGCCGGAGAAAAACTGTTTTTT; V: TRBV7-9; D: .; size: .; J: TRBJ1-4
CDR3: CASSYRDSYQPQHF; DNA: TGTGCCAGCAGTTACCGGGACAGTTATCAGCCCCAGCATTTT; V: TRBV6-6; D: TRBD1; size: many; J: TRBJ1-5
CDR3: CASSLPRDKGWEETQYF; DNA: TGTGCCAGCAGTTTACCCCGGGACAAGGGATGGGAAGAGACCCAGTACTTC; V: TRBV28; D: .; size: medium-sized; J: TRBJ2-5
CDR3: CASSQTSGSNTDTQYF; DNA: TGCGCCAGCAGCCAAACTAGCGGGTCCAACACAGATACGCAGTATTTT; V: TRBV4-1; D: TRBD2; size: few; J: TRBJ2-3
CDR3: CASSLARGGLQFF; DNA: TGTGCCAGCAGCTTGGCCAGGGGAGGGCTCCAGTTCTTC; V: TRBV5-6; D: .; size: .; J: TRBJ2-1
CDR3: CASSQDWRGSAYNEQFF; DNA: TGCGCCAGCAGCCAAGATTGGAGGGGCTCGGCCTACAATGAGCAGTTCTTC; V: TRBV4-3; D: .; size: .; J: TRBJ2-1
CDR3: CASSYRTANEQYF; DNA: TGTGCCAGCAGTTACCGGACAGCCAACGAGCAGTACTTC; V: TRBV7-8; D: .; size: .; J: TRBJ2-7
CDR3: CASSSATLGYTF; DNA: TGTGCCAGCAGTTCGGCCACGTTAGGCTACACCTTC; V: TRBV6-1; D: .; size: .; J: TRBJ1-2
CDR3: CASRTLAGATGDTQYF; DNA: TGTGCCAGCAGGACCCTAGCGGGGGCGACCGGAGATACGCAGTATTTT; V: TRBV2; D: TRBD2; size: .; J: TRBJ2-3
CDR3: CASSLGTGGSNEQFF; DNA: TGTGCCAGCAGCTTGGGGACAGGGGGATCAAATGAGCAGTTCTTC; V: TRBV5-4; D: TRBD1; size: .; J: TRBJ2-1
CDR3: CASSPGRGWAYNEQFF; DNA: TGCGCCAGCAGCCCGGGTCGGGGATGGGCCTACAATGAGCAGTTCTTC; V: TRBV4-1; D: .; size: .; J: TRBJ2-1
CDR3: CASRPGGARQLFSYEQYF; DNA: TGTGCCAGCAGACCCGGCGGGGCCCGACAATTATTCTCCTACGAGCAGTACTTC; V: TRBV6-4; D: .; size: .; J: TRBJ2-7
CDR3: CASSSWDSRDTQYF; DNA: TGTGCCAGCAGTTCCTGGGACAGCAGAGATACGCAGTATTTT; V: TRBV28; D: TRBD1; size: .; J: TRBJ2-3
CDR3: CASSQDTRYEQYF; DNA: TGCGCCAGCAGCCAAGACACCCGCTACGAGCAGTACTTC; V: TRBV4-1; D: .; size: .; J: TRBJ2-7
CDR3: CASSGGPDDEQFF; DNA: TGTGCCAGCAGCGGGGGGCCCGACGATGAGCAGTTCTTC; V: TRBV7-2; D: .; size: .; J: TRBJ2-1
CDR3: CASSSLRGGLDEQYF; DNA: TGTGCCAGCAGTTCCTTGCGGGGGGGTCTCGACGAGCAGTACTTC; V: TRBV28; D: TRBD2; size: .; J: TRBJ2-7
CDR3: CASSVEGTLDGSDTQYF; DNA: TGTGCCAGCAGCGTAGAGGGAACTCTAGACGGATCAGATACGCAGTATTTT; V: TRBV9; D: .; size: few; J: TRBJ2-3
CDR3: CASTRGRSPLHF; DNA: TGTGCCAGTACCAGGGGACGGTCACCCCTCCACTTT; V: TRBV19; D: .; size: medium-sized; J: TRBJ1-6
CDR3: CASSLRTGTGELFF; DNA: TGTGCCAGCAGTCTAAGGACGGGCACCGGGGAGCTGTTTTTT; V: TRBV28; D: .; size: .; J: TRBJ2-2
CDR3: CASAPSGGTQTDTQYF; DNA: TGTGCCAGTGCCCCTAGTGGGGGGACTCAGACAGATACGCAGTATTTT; V: TRBV28; D: .; size: .; J: TRBJ2-3
CDR3: CATSRDLKSYNEQFF; DNA: TGTGCCACCAGCAGAGATTTGAAGTCCTACAATGAGCAGTTCTTC; V: TRBV15; D: .; size: once; J: TRBJ2-1
CDR3: CASSLRSGANVLTF; DNA: TGCGCCAGCAGCTTGAGATCTGGGGCCAACGTCCTGACTTTC; V: TRBV5-1; D: .; size: .; J: TRBJ2-6
CDR3: CASSLEYRGTTDTQYF; DNA: TGTGCTAGCAGCTTAGAATACAGGGGTACCACAGATACGCAGTATTTT; V: TRBV7-7; D: TRBD1; size: .; J: TRBJ2-3
CDR3: CASSDSLAGPQETQYF; DNA: TGTGCCAGCAGTGACTCACTAGCGGGCCCACAAGAGACCCAGTACTTC; V: TRBV6-4; D: TRBD2; size: .; J: TRBJ2-5